The TCR beta chain under discussion was sequenced for a study of blood T cell repertoires in COVID-19. Across the study: Sites across the United States, Italy and Spain contributed samples from acute and convalescent COVID-19. The cDNA or gDNA used as material had been derived from T cells, B-cell-depleted T cells, or PBMCs.

A single count supports this clone. Authors' analysis steps: Estimation of nucleated cell counts relied on the amplification of reference gene primers. The assay was immunoSEQ multiplex PCR, and TCRdb's table has in-frame clones only and misses some. The D gene and trimming were derived from the DNA, and the V and J assignments and clone size from that table. The sample consists of about 320,000 clones, about 82% of them appearing once. Sequencing input: peripheral blood. The receptor's source is a woman aged 50 to 60 with acute or convalescent COVID-19.

The CDR3 spells CASSIGWGQPQHF. Written as DNA, the CDR3 is TGTGCCAGTAGTATAGGATGGGGCCAGCCCCAGCATTTT. The chain employs TRBV19 and TRBJ1-5, with TRBD1 as a possible D gene (5 bases). CDR1 LNHDA and CDR2 SQIVND come from the germline V gene (reference sequence). There are 13 residues in the CDR3. With 1 base removed from V and 7 bases from J, the gap between germline ends came to 8 bases.